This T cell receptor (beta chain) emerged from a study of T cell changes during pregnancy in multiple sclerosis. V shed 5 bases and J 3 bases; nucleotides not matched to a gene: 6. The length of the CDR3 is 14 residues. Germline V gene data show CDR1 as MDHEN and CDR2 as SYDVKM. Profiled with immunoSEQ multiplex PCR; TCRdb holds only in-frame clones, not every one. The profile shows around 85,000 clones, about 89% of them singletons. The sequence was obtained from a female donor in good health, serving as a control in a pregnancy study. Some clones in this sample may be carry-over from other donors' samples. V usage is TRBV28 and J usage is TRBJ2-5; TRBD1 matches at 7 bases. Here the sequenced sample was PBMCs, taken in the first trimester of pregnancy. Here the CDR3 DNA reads TGTGCCAGCAGTGAAACCGGGACAGAAGAGACCCAGTACTTC. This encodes CASSETGTEETQYF.